A selection of T cell receptor beta chains follows, all from one sample in a study of cytomegalovirus exposure and HLA in healthy donors. Using immunoSEQ multiplex PCR, the repertoire was profiled, and TCRdb retains in-frame clones only, with some absent. The repertoire holds about 190,000 clones, with about 77% as singletons. The material sequenced was PBMCs. Receptors were obtained from a woman aged 25 to 39 in good health and CMV-seropositive. CDR3s include the opening cysteine and the closing phenylalanine or tryptophan. Fields, in order: clone size, V gene, J gene, D gene, CDR3 protein, CDR3 DNA. D genes are given only for firm matches. Part of the rows lack a size; the others show once, few, many or a class for expanded clones.

abundance: -
v_gene: TRBV4-1
j_gene: TRBJ2-5
d_gene: TRBD2
CDR3aa: CASSQDTSGAREQYF
CDR3nt: TGCGCCAGCAGCCAGGATACTAGCGGGGCTCGAGAGCAGTACTTC

abundance: -
v_gene: TRBV6-1
j_gene: TRBJ2-3
d_gene: -
CDR3aa: CASSDAGFRTQYF
CDR3nt: TGTGCCAGCAGTGACGCAGGGTTTCGGACGCAGTATTTT

abundance: -
v_gene: TRBV28
j_gene: TRBJ2-1
d_gene: TRBD2
CDR3aa: CASSLAGGRDEQFF
CDR3nt: TGTGCCAGCAGTTTAGCGGGGGGGCGTGATGAGCAGTTCTTC

abundance: -
v_gene: TRBV29-1
j_gene: TRBJ2-5
d_gene: -
CDR3aa: CSVEGVGQQETQYF
CDR3nt: TGCAGCGTTGAGGGGGTGGGACAACAAGAGACCCAGTACTTC

abundance: -
v_gene: TRBV19
j_gene: TRBJ2-7
d_gene: TRBD2
CDR3aa: CASSILLGGSYEQYF
CDR3nt: TGTGCCAGTAGTATACTCCTCGGCGGGAGCTACGAGCAGTACTTC

abundance: -
v_gene: TRBV5-6
j_gene: TRBJ2-7
d_gene: TRBD2
CDR3aa: CASSFGLAGKYYEQYF
CDR3nt: TGTGCCAGCAGCTTCGGACTAGCGGGAAAGTACTACGAGCAGTACTTC

abundance: once
v_gene: TRBV11-2
j_gene: TRBJ2-3
d_gene: TRBD2
CDR3aa: CASSTRLAGTDTQYF
CDR3nt: TGTGCCAGCAGCACCCGACTAGCGGGCACAGATACGCAGTATTTT

abundance: -
v_gene: TRBV7-2
j_gene: TRBJ2-7
d_gene: -
CDR3aa: CASSPYGGEQYF
CDR3nt: TGTGCCAGCAGCCCATACGGGGGCGAGCAGTACTTC

abundance: -
v_gene: TRBV10-3
j_gene: TRBJ1-1
d_gene: -
CDR3aa: CAISEWGGKNTEAFF
CDR3nt: TGTGCCATCAGTGAATGGGGGGGGAAGAACACTGAAGCTTTCTTT

abundance: -
v_gene: TRBV5-1
j_gene: TRBJ2-7
d_gene: -
CDR3aa: CASSKGGFYEQYF
CDR3nt: TGCGCCAGCAGTAAAGGAGGGTTCTACGAGCAGTACTTC

abundance: -
v_gene: TRBV5-6
j_gene: TRBJ1-2
d_gene: -
CDR3aa: CASNNRANYGYTF
CDR3nt: TGTGCCAGCAATAACAGGGCTAACTATGGCTACACCTTC

abundance: -
v_gene: TRBV9
j_gene: TRBJ2-5
d_gene: -
CDR3aa: CASSVFPAVYQETQYF
CDR3nt: TGTGCCAGCAGCGTTTTTCCAGCGGTGTACCAAGAGACCCAGTACTTC

abundance: -
v_gene: TRBV7-7
j_gene: TRBJ2-7
d_gene: TRBD1
CDR3aa: CASSRDRVGEQYF
CDR3nt: TGTGCCAGCTCAAGGGACAGGGTTGGAGAGCAGTACTTC

abundance: -
v_gene: TRBV28
j_gene: TRBJ2-5
d_gene: TRBD2
CDR3aa: CASSIALAGGPLQETQYF
CDR3nt: TGTGCCAGCAGTATCGCACTAGCGGGAGGACCCCTCCAAGAGACCCAGTACTTC

abundance: -
v_gene: TRBV4-2
j_gene: TRBJ2-3
d_gene: TRBD2
CDR3aa: CASSQDRLAGVGPDTQYF
CDR3nt: TGTGCCAGCAGCCAAGATCGACTAGCGGGAGTAGGTCCAGATACGCAGTATTTT

abundance: -
v_gene: TRBV5-4
j_gene: TRBJ2-3
d_gene: TRBD1
CDR3aa: CALTGPAHTDTQYF
CDR3nt: TGTGCCTTGACAGGGCCCGCTCACACAGATACGCAGTATTTT

abundance: -
v_gene: TRBV7-9
j_gene: TRBJ1-3
d_gene: -
CDR3aa: CASSLGKTGSISGNTIYF
CDR3nt: TGTGCCAGCAGCTTAGGGAAGACAGGATCTATCTCTGGAAACACCATATATTTT

abundance: -
v_gene: TRBV5-1
j_gene: TRBJ2-1
d_gene: TRBD2
CDR3aa: CASSLAGYLAGAYNEQFF
CDR3nt: TGCGCCAGCAGCTTGGCCGGGTACTTAGCGGGGGCCTACAATGAGCAGTTCTTC

abundance: few
v_gene: TRBV19
j_gene: TRBJ1-4
d_gene: -
CDR3aa: CASSTLVLMELFF
CDR3nt: TGTGCCAGTAGTACCCTAGTCTTAATGGAACTGTTTTTT

abundance: -
v_gene: TRBV10-3
j_gene: TRBJ2-7
d_gene: TRBD2
CDR3aa: CAIRGGLAGTSYEQYF
CDR3nt: TGTGCCATCAGGGGGGGACTAGCGGGGACCTCCTACGAGCAGTACTTC

abundance: -
v_gene: TRBV5-4
j_gene: TRBJ1-1
d_gene: -
CDR3aa: CASSPNRGNRNTEAFF
CDR3nt: TGTGCCAGCAGCCCCAATAGGGGTAATAGGAACACTGAAGCTTTCTTT

abundance: -
v_gene: TRBV28
j_gene: TRBJ2-7
d_gene: TRBD2
CDR3aa: CASVGRTSGGRYEQYF
CDR3nt: TGTGCCAGCGTGGGTAGGACTAGCGGGGGCCGCTACGAGCAGTACTTC

abundance: -
v_gene: TRBV30
j_gene: TRBJ2-1
d_gene: -
CDR3aa: CAWSGTRVLAERAEERSYNEQFF
CDR3nt: TGTGCCTGGAGTGGTACAAGGGTGTTAGCGGAGAGGGCCGAAGAGAGATCCTACAATGAGCAGTTCTTC

abundance: -
v_gene: TRBV2
j_gene: TRBJ1-6
d_gene: -
CDR3aa: CASSEIGTLGSPLHF
CDR3nt: TGTGCCAGCAGTGAAATAGGGACTTTAGGGTCACCCCTCCACTTT

abundance: -
v_gene: TRBV7-9
j_gene: TRBJ1-1
d_gene: TRBD1
CDR3aa: CASSPRQGGNTEAFF
CDR3nt: TGTGCCAGCAGCCCAAGACAGGGAGGGAACACTGAAGCTTTCTTT

abundance: -
v_gene: TRBV18
j_gene: TRBJ1-6
d_gene: -
CDR3aa: CASSLRGGENSPLHF
CDR3nt: TGTGCCAGCTCACTAAGGGGGGGTGAGAATTCACCCCTCCACTTT

abundance: -
v_gene: TRBV19
j_gene: TRBJ2-3
d_gene: TRBD2
CDR3aa: CASSTSGGVTDTQYF
CDR3nt: TGTGCCAGTAGTACCAGCGGGGGGGTCACAGATACGCAGTATTTT

abundance: once
v_gene: TRBV4-1
j_gene: TRBJ2-3
d_gene: TRBD2
CDR3aa: CASSQEAGRNTDTQYF
CDR3nt: TGCGCCAGCAGCCAAGAAGCGGGAAGGAACACAGATACGCAGTATTTT

abundance: -
v_gene: TRBV5-4
j_gene: TRBJ2-7
d_gene: TRBD1
CDR3aa: CASSQTTGGHEQYF
CDR3nt: TGTGCCAGCAGCCAGACGACAGGGGGTCACGAGCAGTACTTC

abundance: once
v_gene: TRBV18
j_gene: TRBJ1-2
d_gene: TRBD1
CDR3aa: CASGSGTADYGYTF
CDR3nt: TGTGCCAGCGGATCCGGGACAGCGGACTATGGCTACACCTTC

abundance: few
v_gene: TRBV9
j_gene: TRBJ2-5
d_gene: TRBD2
CDR3aa: CASSVGTSGGPSAETQYF
CDR3nt: TGTGCCAGCAGCGTAGGGACTAGCGGGGGACCCTCGGCAGAGACCCAGTACTTC

abundance: -
v_gene: TRBV5-1
j_gene: TRBJ2-2
d_gene: -
CDR3aa: CASFPGQMNTGELFF
CDR3nt: TGCGCCAGCTTCCCAGGACAAATGAACACCGGGGAGCTGTTTTTT

abundance: -
v_gene: TRBV9
j_gene: TRBJ2-1
d_gene: TRBD2
CDR3aa: CASSVRGLGGNEQFF
CDR3nt: TGTGCCAGCAGCGTAAGGGGACTAGGAGGGAATGAGCAGTTCTTC

abundance: -
v_gene: TRBV5-1
j_gene: TRBJ1-2
d_gene: -
CDR3aa: CASRPREGLNYGYTF
CDR3nt: TGCGCCAGCAGACCCAGGGAGGGCCTTAACTATGGCTACACCTTC